A single sample gave rise to the 24 T cell receptor beta chains below, sequenced in a study of blood T cell repertoires in COVID-19. Sequenced by immunoSEQ multiplex PCR; TCRdb stores in-frame clones only, minus some. Of fewer than 450,000 clones in the sample, more than 70% were seen once. The source material was PBMCs or T cells enriched from blood (not recorded which). Receptors were obtained from a woman aged 18-29 years who had recovered from COVID-19.

This chain uses TRBV19 with TRBJ1-4, with unresolved D. The CDR3 consists of 14 residues. V was clipped by 7 bases and J by 0 bases, with 9 bases between them. Germline CDR1 LNHDA, CDR2 SQIVND (reference sequence). The CDR3 nucleotides are TGTGCCAGTAATGGGAGGCCAACTAATGAAAAACTGTTTTTT. Protein: CASNGRPTNEKLFF.

This clone was detected only once. The V gene is TRBV4-1, the J gene TRBJ2-1, with 7 nucleotides matching TRBD2. V gave up 0 bases and J gave up 9 bases; unmatched junction bases: 8. The CDR3 consists of 15 residues. Germline V gives CDR1 MGHRA, CDR2 YSYEKL. CDR3 bases: TGCGCCAGCAGCCAAGAAGGGGAGACTAGCACTGAGCAGTTCTTC. Its translation is CASSQEGETSTEQFF.

This clone came up once. The chain combines TRBV5-1 with TRBJ2-5; a weak D match, TRBD1 (7 bases). The V gene lost 3 bases and the J gene lost 5 bases, with 17 bases spanning the gap. There are 15 residues in the CDR3. Germline V gene lookup returns CDR1 SGHRS and CDR2 YFSETQ. The CDR3 loop is CASSYSQGGVETQYF. The CDR3 bases are TGCGCCAGCAGCTACTCCCAGGGGGGCGTGGAGACCCAGTACTTC.

The V gene is TRBV5-6, the J gene TRBJ1-1, with TRBD1 as a possible D gene (5 bases). This CDR3 has 12 residues. Germline loops: CDR1 SGHDT, CDR2 YYEEEE. Trimming left V 4 bases short and J 4 bases short, with 8 bases between. The CDR3 nucleotides read TGTGCCAGCAGCCCGGGGGTCACTGAAGCTTTCTTT. Protein product: CASSPGVTEAFF.

J is TRBJ1-2 and V is TRBV19; D gene uncertain. The germline V gene has CDR1 LNHDA and CDR2 SQIVND (reference sequence). V lost 5 bases, J lost 13 bases, and 17 bases lay in between. The CDR3 totals 12 residues. CDR3 protein: CASSARTAAGTF. The CDR3 DNA follows: TGTGCCAGTAGTGCACGGACCGCGGCGGGCACCTTC.

This clone was counted a single time. The rearrangement uses TRBV27 and TRBJ2-5, with D tentatively TRBD1 (6 bases). V was cut by 3 bases and J by 7 bases, with 12 bases left in between. The CDR3 extends over 13 amino acids. From germline, CDR1 is MNHEY and CDR2 SMNVEV (reference sequence). DNA of the CDR3: TGTGCCAGCAGTTTCGCCGAAGGGGGGACCCAGTACTTC. Translating gives CASSFAEGGTQYF.

Here the CDR3 reads CASSPGGGQETQYF. Written as DNA, the CDR3 is TGTGCCAGCTCACCGGGGGGGGGCCAAGAGACCCAGTACTTC. J is TRBJ2-5 and V is TRBV18; 7 bases map to TRBD2. CDR1 is KGHSH, CDR2 LQKENI, per germline. V was clipped by 3 bases and J by 1 base; unmatched bases: 2. The CDR3 is 14 amino acids.

The V gene is TRBV29-1, the J gene TRBJ1-5; the D gene is possibly TRBD1 (6 bases). Germline lookup yields CDR1 SQVTM and CDR2 ANQGSEA. V gave up 0 bases and J gave up 1 base, with 10 bases separating them. The CDR3 is 15 amino acids. For the CDR3, the DNA is TGCAGCGTTGAAGAAGAACAGGGCAGCAATCAGCCCCAGCATTTT. Amino acid sequence: CSVEEEQGSNQPQHF.

This chain joins TRBV7-2 and TRBJ1-3; tentative D call: TRBD1 (5 bases). This CDR3 contains 14 residues. Deletions cut 6 bases from V and 0 bases from J, with 9 bases between. Germline CDR1 and CDR2: SGHTA and FQGNSA. This chain's CDR3 is CASSSRGSGNTIYF. The DNA of the CDR3 is TGTGCCAGCAGTTCAAGGGGCTCTGGAAACACCATATATTTT.

The chain has TRBV6-5 and TRBJ2-5; D might be TRBD2 (5 bases). The CDR3 is made up of 16 amino acids. Germline-derived CDR1 and CDR2 are MNHEY and SVGAGI. Trimming removed 1 base at V and 2 bases at J, with 14 bases between. The CDR3 region has the DNA TGTGCCAGCAGTTACTTCCTAGCAAGCGCACAAGAGACCCAGTACTTC. Amino acids: CASSYFLASAQETQYF.

For the CDR3, the DNA is TGTGCCAGCAGCTTTCCCCAGGGTAGTACCGGGGAGCTGTTTTTT. Encoded protein: CASSFPQGSTGELFF. J is TRBJ2-2 and V is TRBV5-4; tentatively, D is TRBD1 (5 bases). The germline gives CDR1 SGHNT, CDR2 YYREEE (reference sequence). The CDR3 is 15 residues long. The V end was cut by 2 bases, the J end by 5 bases, with 13 bases between.

This chain connects TRBV5-4 to TRBJ2-2; maybe TRBD2 (7 bases). CDR3 length: 16 amino acids. The germline V gene encodes CDR1 SGHNT and CDR2 YYREEE (reference sequence). V gave up 4 bases and J gave up 2 bases, with 15 bases separating them. The CDR3 loop is CASSTKGGANTGELFF. The CDR3 bases are TGTGCCAGCAGCACGAAGGGGGGGGCCAACACCGGGGAGCTGTTTTTT.

V usage is TRBV5-1 and J usage is TRBJ2-7; D possibly corresponds to TRBD1 (6 bases). Germline V lookup: CDR1 SGHRS, CDR2 YFSETQ. This CDR3 region has 15 residues. Trimming shortened V by 0 bases and J by 5 bases, and 15 bases separated the two germline ends. CDR3 sequence (DNA): TGCGCCAGCAGCTTGGGGGTACAGGGATCCAACGAGCAGTACTTC. It codes for CASSLGVQGSNEQYF.

The chain is built from TRBV10-3 and TRBJ1-5; 11 bases match TRBD1. V shed 6 bases, J shed 8 bases, and the junction held 6 bases outside the gene matches. Germline CDR1 and CDR2: ENHRY and SYGVKD. The CDR3 loop spans 14 amino acids. The CDR3: CAISWTGGKEPQHF. CDR3 sequence (DNA): TGTGCCATCAGCTGGACAGGGGGCAAGGAGCCCCAGCATTTT.

The J gene is TRBJ1-5, the V gene TRBV28; possibly TRBD1 for D (5 bases). This CDR3 is built from 13 residues. V was cut by 3 bases and J by 7 bases, with 10 bases left in between. The germline gives CDR1 MDHEN, CDR2 SYDVKM. The chain's CDR3 is CASSLGTKQPQHF. In DNA, the CDR3 is TGTGCCAGCAGTTTGGGGACTAAACAGCCCCAGCATTTT.

This chain links TRBV7-9 with TRBJ2-5, with D possibly being TRBD1 (5 bases). CDR1 and CDR2 from the germline V gene are SEHNR and FQNEAQ (reference sequence). V lost 1 base, J lost 4 bases, and 13 bases lay in between. This CDR3 is 15 amino acids long. CDR3 bases: TGTGCCAGCAGCTTAGGAGGCAGGGTAGCAGAGACCCAGTACTTC. Residues: CASSLGGRVAETQYF.

The chain employs TRBV9 and TRBJ2-3; 14 bases align to TRBD2. The CDR3 is made up of 16 amino acids. The germline gives CDR1 SGDLS, CDR2 YYNGEE. V was clipped by 4 bases and J by 6 bases; unmatched bases: 7. Here the CDR3 reads CASSPATSGGDDTQYF. The CDR3 DNA follows: TGTGCCAGCAGCCCGGCGACTAGCGGGGGGGACGATACGCAGTATTTT. The variable domain in full, with the rest retrieved from reference TRBV9 and TRBJ2-3, is DSGVTQTPKHLITATGQRVTLRCSPRSGDLSVYWYQQSLDQGLQFLIQYYNGEERAKGNILERFSAQQFPDLHSELNLSSLELGDSALYFCASSPATSGGDDTQYFGPGTRLTVL.

The genes are TRBV9 and TRBJ1-2, with D tentatively TRBD1 (5 bases). Between the trimmed V and J ends, which lost 4 bases and 5 bases, there was a span of 24 bases. This CDR3 is built from 17 residues. CDR1 and CDR2 (germline): SGDLS, YYNGEE. In nucleotides, the CDR3 is TGTGCCAGCAGCCCATCCGGACACCAGGTGGCGGGGTATGGCTACACCTTC. Its translation: CASSPSGHQVAGYGYTF.

This clone has more than one count but fewer than ten. The rearrangement uses TRBV21-1 and TRBJ1-2; TRBD1 was called by the table and not checked on the DNA. TRBV21-1 has pseudogene status. The CDR3 runs to 14 residues. The CDR3 spells CASSKHPPNYGYTF. For the CDR3, the DNA is TGTGCCAGCAGCAAACATCCCCCTAACTATGGCTACACCTTC.

This chain joins TRBV30 and TRBJ2-7; 7 bases are shared with TRBD1. Germline values: CDR1 GTSNPN, CDR2 SVGIG (reference sequence). V lost 4 bases and J lost 2; bases outside the gene matches: 8. The CDR3 is 14 amino acids. DNA of the CDR3: TGTGCCTGGAACTCAAAGGGGGCGCCCTACGAGCAGTACTTC. The encoded protein is CAWNSKGAPYEQYF.

This sequence joins TRBV7-6 and TRBJ1-1, with D unresolved. V dropped 0 bases and J dropped 1 base, with 12 bases sitting between them. The CDR3 extends over 16 amino acids. Germline assignment: CDR1 SGHVS and CDR2 FNYEAQ. The CDR3 nucleotides read TGTGCCAGCAGCTTAGCCCTGGAGGGCTGGAACACTGAAGCTTTCTTT. This translates into CASSLALEGWNTEAFF.

The table lists this clone with a few counts. The chain employs TRBV28 and TRBJ1-5; TRBD1 might be the D (5 bases). CDR3 size: 17 residues. The germline V gene encodes CDR1 MDHEN and CDR2 SYDVKM. Trimming left V 6 bases short and J 3 bases short, with 21 bases between. The DNA of the CDR3 is TGTGCCAGCAGCAGCCCCCGAGACAGCGCCCCCAATCAGCCCCAGCATTTT. As protein: CASSSPRDSAPNQPQHF.

The rearrangement joins TRBV19 to TRBJ1-5; TRBD1 aligns across 8 bases. There are 14 residues in the CDR3. V shed 6 bases, J shed 9 bases, and the junction held 10 bases outside the gene matches. The germline V gene has CDR1 LNHDA and CDR2 SQIVND (reference sequence). Written as DNA, the CDR3 is TGTGCCAGTAGCCAACCCAGGGGGCTGAGGCCCCAGCATTTT. Protein: CASSQPRGLRPQHF.

V gene TRBV9 combines with J gene TRBJ1-5; no definite D call. Trimming took off 3 bases at V and 3 bases at J, with 7 bases between the two ends. The germline CDR1 and CDR2 sequences are SGDLS and YYNGEE. CDR3 length equals 13 residues. The CDR3 loop is CASSAVPNQPQHF. CDR3 DNA sequence: TGTGCCAGCAGCGCGGTCCCCAATCAGCCCCAGCATTTT.